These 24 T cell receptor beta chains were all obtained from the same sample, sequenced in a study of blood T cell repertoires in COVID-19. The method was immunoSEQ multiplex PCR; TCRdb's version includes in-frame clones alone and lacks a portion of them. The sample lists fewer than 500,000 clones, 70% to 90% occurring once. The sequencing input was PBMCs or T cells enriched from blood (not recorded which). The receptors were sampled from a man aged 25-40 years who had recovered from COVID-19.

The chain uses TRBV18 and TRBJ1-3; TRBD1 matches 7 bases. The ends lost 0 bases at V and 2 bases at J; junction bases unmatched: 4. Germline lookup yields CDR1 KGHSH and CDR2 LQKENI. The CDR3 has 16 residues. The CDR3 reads CASSPPEGAAGNTIYF. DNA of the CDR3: TGTGCCAGCTCACCACCGGAGGGGGCGGCTGGAAACACCATATATTTT. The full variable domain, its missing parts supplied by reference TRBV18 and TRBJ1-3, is NAGVMQNPRHLVRRRGQEARLRCSPMKGHSHVYWYRQLPEEGLKFMVYLQKENIIDESGMPKERFSAEFPKEGPSILRIQQVVRGDSAAYFCASSPPEGAAGNTIYFGEGSWLTVV.

The CDR3 protein is CASSRGGELFF. The CDR3 bases are TGTGCCAGCAGTAGGGGTGGGGAGCTGTTTTTT. The genes are TRBV6-5 and TRBJ2-2; D is perhaps TRBD1 (5 bases). The CDR3 totals 11 residues. In germline, CDR1 is MNHEY, CDR2 SVGAGI. Trimming removed 5 bases at V and 8 bases at J, with 6 bases between.

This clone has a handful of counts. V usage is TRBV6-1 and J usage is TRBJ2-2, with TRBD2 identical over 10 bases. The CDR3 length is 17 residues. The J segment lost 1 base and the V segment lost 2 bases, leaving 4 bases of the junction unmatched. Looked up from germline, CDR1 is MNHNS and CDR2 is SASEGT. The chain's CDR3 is CASSELAGALNTGELFF. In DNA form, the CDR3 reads TGTGCCAGCAGTGAACTAGCGGGGGCCCTGAACACCGGGGAGCTGTTTTTT.

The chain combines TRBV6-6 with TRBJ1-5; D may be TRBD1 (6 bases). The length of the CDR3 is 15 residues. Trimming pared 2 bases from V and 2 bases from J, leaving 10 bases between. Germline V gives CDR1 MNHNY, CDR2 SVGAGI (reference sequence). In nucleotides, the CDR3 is TGTGCCAGCAGTTACGGCGCAGGGGGCAATCAGCCCCAGCATTTT. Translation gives CASSYGAGGNQPQHF.

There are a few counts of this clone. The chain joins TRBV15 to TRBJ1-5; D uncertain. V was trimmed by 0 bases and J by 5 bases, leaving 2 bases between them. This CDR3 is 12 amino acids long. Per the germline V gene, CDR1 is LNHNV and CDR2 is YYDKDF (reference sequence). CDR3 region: CATSRDDQPQHF. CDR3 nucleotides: TGTGCCACCAGCAGAGACGATCAGCCCCAGCATTTT.

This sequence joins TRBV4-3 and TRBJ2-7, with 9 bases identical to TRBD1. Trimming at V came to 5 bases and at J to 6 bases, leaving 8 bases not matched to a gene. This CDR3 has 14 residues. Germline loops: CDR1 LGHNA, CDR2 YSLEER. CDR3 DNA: TGCGCCAGCAGCACCCGGGACAGGGACTCCGAGCAGTACTTC. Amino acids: CASSTRDRDSEQYF.

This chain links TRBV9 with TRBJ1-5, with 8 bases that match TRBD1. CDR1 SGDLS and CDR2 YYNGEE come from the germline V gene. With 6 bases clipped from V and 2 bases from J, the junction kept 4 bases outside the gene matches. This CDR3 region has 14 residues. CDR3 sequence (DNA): TGTGCCAGCAACGACAGGGGAGGCAATCAGCCCCAGCATTTT. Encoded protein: CASNDRGGNQPQHF.

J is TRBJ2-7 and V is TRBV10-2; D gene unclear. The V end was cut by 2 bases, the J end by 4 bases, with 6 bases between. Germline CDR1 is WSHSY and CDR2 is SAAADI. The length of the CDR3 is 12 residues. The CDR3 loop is CASSEHWYEQYF. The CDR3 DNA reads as TGCGCCAGCAGTGAGCACTGGTACGAGCAGTACTTC.

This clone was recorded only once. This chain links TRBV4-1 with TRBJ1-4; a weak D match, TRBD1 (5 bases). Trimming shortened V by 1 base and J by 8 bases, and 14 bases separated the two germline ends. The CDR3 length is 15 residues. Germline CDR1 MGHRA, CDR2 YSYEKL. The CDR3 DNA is TGCGCCAGCAGCCAAGGGTCGGGGGGAAGGGAAAAACTGTTTTTT. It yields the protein CASSQGSGGREKLFF.

CDR3 DNA: TGTGCCAGCAGCTTTGCGGCGGGGCCGAGCACAGATACGCAGTATTTT. Encoded protein: CASSFAAGPSTDTQYF. This chain connects TRBV7-2 to TRBJ2-3, with TRBD2 as a possible D gene (6 bases). The germline V gene has CDR1 SGHTA and CDR2 FQGNSA. The length of the CDR3 is 16 residues. Trimming pared 3 bases from V and 0 bases from J, leaving 13 bases between.

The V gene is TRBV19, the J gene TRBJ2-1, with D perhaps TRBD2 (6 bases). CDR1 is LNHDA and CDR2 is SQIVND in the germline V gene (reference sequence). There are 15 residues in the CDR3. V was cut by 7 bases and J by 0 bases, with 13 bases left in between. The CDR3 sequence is CASNPGGSSYNEQFF. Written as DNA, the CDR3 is TGTGCCAGTAACCCCGGGGGAAGCTCCTACAATGAGCAGTTCTTC.

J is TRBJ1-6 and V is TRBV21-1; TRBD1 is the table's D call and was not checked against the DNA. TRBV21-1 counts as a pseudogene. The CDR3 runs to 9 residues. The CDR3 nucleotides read TGTGCCAGCAGGGGCTCTCGTCACTTT. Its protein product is CASRGSRHF.

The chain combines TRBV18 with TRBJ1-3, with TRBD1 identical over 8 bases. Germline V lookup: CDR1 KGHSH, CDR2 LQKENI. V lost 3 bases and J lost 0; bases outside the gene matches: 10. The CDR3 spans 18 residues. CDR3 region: CASSPDRGLPFSGNTIYF. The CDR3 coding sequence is TGTGCCAGCTCACCCGACAGGGGACTTCCCTTCTCTGGAAACACCATATATTTT.

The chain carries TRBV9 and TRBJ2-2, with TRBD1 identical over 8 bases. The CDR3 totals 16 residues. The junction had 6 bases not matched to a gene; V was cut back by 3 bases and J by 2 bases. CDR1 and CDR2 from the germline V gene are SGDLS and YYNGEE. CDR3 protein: CASSGLTGGNTGELFF. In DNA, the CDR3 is TGTGCCAGCAGCGGACTAACAGGGGGAAACACCGGGGAGCTGTTTTTT.

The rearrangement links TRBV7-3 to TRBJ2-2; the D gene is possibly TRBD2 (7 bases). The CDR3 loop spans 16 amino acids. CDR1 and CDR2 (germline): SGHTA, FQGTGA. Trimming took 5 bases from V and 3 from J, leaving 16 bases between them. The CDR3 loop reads CASSHIPGGDTGELFF. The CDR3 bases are TGTGCCAGCAGCCACATCCCGGGGGGCGACACCGGGGAGCTGTTTTTT.

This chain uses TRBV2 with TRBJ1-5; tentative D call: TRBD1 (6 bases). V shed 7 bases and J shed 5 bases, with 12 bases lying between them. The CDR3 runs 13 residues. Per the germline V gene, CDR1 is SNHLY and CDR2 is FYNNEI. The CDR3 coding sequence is TGTGCCAGCAATCGGGACATTGATCAGCCCCAGCATTTT. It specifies CASNRDIDQPQHF. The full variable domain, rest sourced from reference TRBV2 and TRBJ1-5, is EPEVTQTPSHQVTQMGQEVILRCVPISNHLYFYWYRQILGQKVEFLVSFYNNEISEKSEIFDDQFSVERPDGSNFTLKIRSTKLEDSAMYFCASNRDIDQPQHFGDGTRLSIL.

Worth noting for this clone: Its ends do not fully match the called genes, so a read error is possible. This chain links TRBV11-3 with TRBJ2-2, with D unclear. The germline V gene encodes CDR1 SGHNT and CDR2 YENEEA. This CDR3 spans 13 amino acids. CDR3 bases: TGTGCCAGCACCCTCACCAACAGCGGGGAGCTGTTTTTT. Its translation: CASTLTNSGELFF.

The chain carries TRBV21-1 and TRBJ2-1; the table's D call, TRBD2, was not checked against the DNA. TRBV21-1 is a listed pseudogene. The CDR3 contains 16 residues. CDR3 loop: CASGSISTQILTGQFF. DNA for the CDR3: TGTGCCAGTGGCAGTATTTCCACCCAAATACTAACGGGGCAGTTCTTC.

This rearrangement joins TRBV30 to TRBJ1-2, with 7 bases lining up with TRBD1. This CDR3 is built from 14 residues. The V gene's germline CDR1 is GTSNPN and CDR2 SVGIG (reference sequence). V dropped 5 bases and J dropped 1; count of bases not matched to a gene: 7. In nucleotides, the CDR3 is TGTGCCTGGGGCCGACAGGGTCATAACTATGGCTACACCTTC. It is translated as CAWGRQGHNYGYTF.

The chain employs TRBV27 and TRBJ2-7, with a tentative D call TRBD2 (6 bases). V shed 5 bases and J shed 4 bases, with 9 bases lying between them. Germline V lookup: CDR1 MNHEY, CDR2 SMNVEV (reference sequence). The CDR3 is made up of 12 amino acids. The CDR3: CASSRDSYEQYF. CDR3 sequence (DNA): TGTGCCAGCAGTCGGGACTCGTACGAGCAGTACTTC.

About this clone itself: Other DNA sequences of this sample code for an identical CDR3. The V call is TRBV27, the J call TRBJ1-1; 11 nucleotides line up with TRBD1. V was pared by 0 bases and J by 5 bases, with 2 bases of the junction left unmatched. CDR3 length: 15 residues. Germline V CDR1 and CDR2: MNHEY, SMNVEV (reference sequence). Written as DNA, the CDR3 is TGTGCCAGCAGTTTATCCGGGACAGGGGGTACTGAAGCTTTCTTT. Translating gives CASSLSGTGGTEAFF.

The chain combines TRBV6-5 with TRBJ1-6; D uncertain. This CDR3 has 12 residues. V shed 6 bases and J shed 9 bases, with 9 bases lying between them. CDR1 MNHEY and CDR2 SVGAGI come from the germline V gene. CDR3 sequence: CASSQELSPLHF. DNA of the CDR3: TGTGCCAGCAGCCAAGAGCTTTCACCCCTCCACTTT.

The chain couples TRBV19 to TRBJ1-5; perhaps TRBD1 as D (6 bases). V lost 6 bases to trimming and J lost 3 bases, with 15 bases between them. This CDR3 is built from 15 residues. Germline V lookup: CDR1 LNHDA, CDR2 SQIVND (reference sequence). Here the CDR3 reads CASRPQGLLNQPQHF. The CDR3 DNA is TGTGCCAGTAGGCCACAGGGCCTTCTCAATCAGCCCCAGCATTTT.

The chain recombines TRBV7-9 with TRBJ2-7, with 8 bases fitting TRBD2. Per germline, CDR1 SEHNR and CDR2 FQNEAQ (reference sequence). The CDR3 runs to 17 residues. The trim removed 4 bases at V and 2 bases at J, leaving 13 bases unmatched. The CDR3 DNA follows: TGTGCCAGCAGCTCCCCGGTTCAGCGGGGGCGCCCCTACGAGCAGTACTTC. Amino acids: CASSSPVQRGRPYEQYF.